The T cell receptor (beta chain) under discussion was sequenced for a study of radiotherapy plus CTLA-4 blockade in lung cancer. Study-level findings and limits: Reported findings show early blood T cell clone dynamics, with interferon-beta, best predicted response.

The CDR3 loop spans 13 amino acids. The ends lost 7 bases at V and 8 bases at J; junction bases unmatched: 10. Germline V CDR1 and CDR2: SNHLY, FYNNEI. This clone showed up just once. Its matching antigen is unknown. Sequencing used immunoSEQ multiplex PCR; TCRdb keeps in-frame clones, though not all of them. This repertoire shows 80,000 to 100,000 clones, about 70% found once; its top ten account for about 3%. The TCR sequence derives from a human donor with non-small cell lung cancer who had a partial response to radiotherapy plus ipilimumab. Some clones in this sample may be carry-over from other donors' samples. V usage is TRBV2 and J usage is TRBJ1-2, with 7 positions matching TRBD1. Specimen: peripheral blood, collected from a patient treated with radiotherapy plus ipilimumab. CDR3 in amino acids: CASTKDRQSGYTF. CDR3 DNA: TGTGCCAGCACCAAGGACAGGCAATCGGGCTACACCTTC.